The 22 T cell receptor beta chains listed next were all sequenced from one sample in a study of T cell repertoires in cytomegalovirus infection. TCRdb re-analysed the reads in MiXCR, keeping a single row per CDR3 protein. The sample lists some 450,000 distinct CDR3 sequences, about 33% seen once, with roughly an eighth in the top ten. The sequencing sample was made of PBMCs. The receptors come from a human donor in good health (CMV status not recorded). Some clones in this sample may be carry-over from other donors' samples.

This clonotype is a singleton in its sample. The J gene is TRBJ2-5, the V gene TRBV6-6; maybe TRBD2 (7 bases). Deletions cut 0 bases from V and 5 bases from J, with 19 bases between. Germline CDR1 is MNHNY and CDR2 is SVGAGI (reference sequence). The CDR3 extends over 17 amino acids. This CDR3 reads CASSYSLRGRVRETQYF. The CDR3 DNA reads TGTGCCAGCAGTTACTCCTTGCGGGGGCGGGTACGGGAGACCCAGTACTTC.

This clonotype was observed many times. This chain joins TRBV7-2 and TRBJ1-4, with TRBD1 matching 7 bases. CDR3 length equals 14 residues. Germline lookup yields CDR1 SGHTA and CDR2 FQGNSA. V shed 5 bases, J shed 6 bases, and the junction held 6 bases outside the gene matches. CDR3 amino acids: CASSGTENYEKLFF. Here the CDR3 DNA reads TGTGCCAGCAGCGGGACAGAAAATTATGAAAAACTGTTTTTT.

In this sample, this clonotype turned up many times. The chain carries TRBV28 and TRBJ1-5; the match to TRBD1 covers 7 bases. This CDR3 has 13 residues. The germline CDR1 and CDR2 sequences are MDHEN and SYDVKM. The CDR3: CATRAQGEQPQHF. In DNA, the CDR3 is TGTGCAACAAGGGCCCAGGGGGAACAGCCCCAGCATTTT. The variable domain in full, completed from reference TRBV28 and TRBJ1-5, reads DVKVTQSSRYLVKRTGEKVFLECVQDMDHENMFWYRQDPGLGLRLIYFSYDVKMKEKGDIPEGYSVSREKKERFSLILESASTNQTSMYLCATRAQGEQPQHFGDGTRLSIL.

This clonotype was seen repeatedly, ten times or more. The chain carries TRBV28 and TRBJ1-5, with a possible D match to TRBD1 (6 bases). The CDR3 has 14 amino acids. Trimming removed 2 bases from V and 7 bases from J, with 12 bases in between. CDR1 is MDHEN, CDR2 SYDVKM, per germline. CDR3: CASSLIQGGQPQHF. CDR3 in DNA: TGTGCCAGCAGTTTAATACAGGGCGGCCAGCCCCAGCATTTT.

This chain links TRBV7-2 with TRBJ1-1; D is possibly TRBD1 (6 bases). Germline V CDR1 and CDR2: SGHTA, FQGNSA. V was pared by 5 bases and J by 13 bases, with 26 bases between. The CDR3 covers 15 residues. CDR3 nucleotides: TGTGCCAGCAGCCTATTTGGAGGGACAACGATTCCGGATTTCTTT. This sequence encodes CASSLFGGTTIPDFF. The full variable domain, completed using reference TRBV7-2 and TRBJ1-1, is GAGVSQSPSNKVTEKGKDVELRCDPISGHTALYWYRQSLGQGLEFLIYFQGNSAPDKSGLPSDRFSAERTGGSVSTLTIQRTQQEDSAVYLCASSLFGGTTIPDFFGQGTRLTVV.

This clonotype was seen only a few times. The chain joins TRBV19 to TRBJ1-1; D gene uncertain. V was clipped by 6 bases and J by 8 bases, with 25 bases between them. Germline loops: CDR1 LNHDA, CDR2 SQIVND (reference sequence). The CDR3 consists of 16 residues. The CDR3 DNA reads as TGTGCCAGTAGAATCATGGCGGGGTCCCCCCGATCGGAAGCTTTCTTT. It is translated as CASRIMAGSPRSEAFF.

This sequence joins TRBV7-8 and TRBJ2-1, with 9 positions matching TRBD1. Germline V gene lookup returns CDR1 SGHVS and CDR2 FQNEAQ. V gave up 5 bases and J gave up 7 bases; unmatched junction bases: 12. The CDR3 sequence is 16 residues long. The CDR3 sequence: CASSPRDREYENEQFF. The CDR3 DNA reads TGTGCCAGCAGCCCGAGGGACAGGGAGTATGAAAATGAGCAGTTCTTC.

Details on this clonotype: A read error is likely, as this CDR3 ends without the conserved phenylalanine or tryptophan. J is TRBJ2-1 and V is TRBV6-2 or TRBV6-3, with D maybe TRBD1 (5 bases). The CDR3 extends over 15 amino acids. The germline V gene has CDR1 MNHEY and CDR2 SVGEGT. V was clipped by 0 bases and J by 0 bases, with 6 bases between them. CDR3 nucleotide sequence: TGTGCCAGCAGTTACTCGACAGTCTCCTACAATGAGCAGTTCTTA. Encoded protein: CASSYSTVSYNEQFL.

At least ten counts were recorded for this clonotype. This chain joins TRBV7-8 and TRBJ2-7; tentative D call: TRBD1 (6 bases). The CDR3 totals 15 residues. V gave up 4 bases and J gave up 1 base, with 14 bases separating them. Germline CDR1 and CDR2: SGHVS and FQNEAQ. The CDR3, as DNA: TGTGCCAGCAGCTCGCCGGGACACTCTTCCTACGAGCAGTACTTC. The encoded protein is CASSSPGHSSYEQYF.

Here the CDR3 reads CASSQGLGGADTQYF. CDR3 DNA sequence: TGTGCCAGCAGCCAGGGGCTAGGGGGGGCAGATACGCAGTATTTT. This chain joins TRBV12-3 or TRBV12-4 and TRBJ2-3; the D gene is possibly TRBD2 (7 bases). Trimming took off 6 bases at V and 4 bases at J, with 17 bases between the two ends. This CDR3 spans 15 amino acids.

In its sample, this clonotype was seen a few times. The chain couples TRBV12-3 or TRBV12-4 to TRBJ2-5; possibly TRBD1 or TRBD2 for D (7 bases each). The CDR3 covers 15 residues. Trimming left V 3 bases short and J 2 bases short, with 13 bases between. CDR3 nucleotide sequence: TGTGCCAGCAGTTTGGGAGGGGGCCAGCAAGAGACCCAGTACTTC. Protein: CASSLGGGQQETQYF.

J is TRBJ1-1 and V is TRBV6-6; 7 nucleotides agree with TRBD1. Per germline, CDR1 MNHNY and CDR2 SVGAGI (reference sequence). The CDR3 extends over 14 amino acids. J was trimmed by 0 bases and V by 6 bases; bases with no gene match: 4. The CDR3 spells CASRGTAMNTEAFF. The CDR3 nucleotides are TGTGCCAGCAGAGGGACAGCTATGAACACTGAAGCTTTCTTT.

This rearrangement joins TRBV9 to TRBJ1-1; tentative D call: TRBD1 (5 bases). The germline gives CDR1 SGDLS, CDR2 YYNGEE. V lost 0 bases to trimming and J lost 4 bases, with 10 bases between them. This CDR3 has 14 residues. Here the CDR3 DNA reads TGTGCCAGCAGCGTAGGAGGGGTAACCACTGAAGCTTTCTTT. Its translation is CASSVGGVTTEAFF.

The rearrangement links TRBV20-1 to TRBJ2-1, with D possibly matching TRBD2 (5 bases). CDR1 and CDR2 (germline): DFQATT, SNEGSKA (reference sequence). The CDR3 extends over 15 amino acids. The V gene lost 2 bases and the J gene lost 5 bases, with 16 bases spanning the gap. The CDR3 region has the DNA TGCAGTGCTAGAATCATGAAGCGGAGTAACAATGAGCAGTTCTTC. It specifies CSARIMKRSNNEQFF.

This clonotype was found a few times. In DNA form, the CDR3 reads TGTGCCAGCAGCTTTGGGACCCCAAGCCGTGAGACCCAGTACTTC. Its protein product is CASSFGTPSRETQYF. The rearrangement joins TRBV5-4 to TRBJ2-5; the D call may be TRBD1 or TRBD2 (5 bases each). The germline V gene has CDR1 SGHNT and CDR2 YYREEE (reference sequence). V shed 2 bases and J shed 5 bases, with 16 bases lying between them. The CDR3 spans 15 residues. Complete variable domain (other parts from reference TRBV5-4 and TRBJ2-5): ETGVTQSPTHLIKTRGQQVTLRCSSQSGHNTVSWYQQALGQGPQFIFQYYREEENGRGNFPPRFSGLQFPNYSSELNVNALELDDSALYLCASSFGTPSRETQYFGPGTRLLVL.

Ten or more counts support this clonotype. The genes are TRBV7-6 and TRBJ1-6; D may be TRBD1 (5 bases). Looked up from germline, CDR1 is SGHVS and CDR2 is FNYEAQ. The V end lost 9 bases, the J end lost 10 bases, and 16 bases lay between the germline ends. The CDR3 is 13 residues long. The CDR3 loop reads CASGGQGGSPLHF. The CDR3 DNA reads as TGTGCCAGTGGAGGCCAGGGTGGATCACCCCTCCACTTT.

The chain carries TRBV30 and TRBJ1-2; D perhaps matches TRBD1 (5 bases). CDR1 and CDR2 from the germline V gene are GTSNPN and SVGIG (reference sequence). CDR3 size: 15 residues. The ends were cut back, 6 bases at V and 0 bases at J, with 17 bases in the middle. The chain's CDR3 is CACPKAGDANYGYTF. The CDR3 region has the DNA TGTGCCTGTCCCAAGGCCGGGGACGCTAACTATGGCTACACCTTC. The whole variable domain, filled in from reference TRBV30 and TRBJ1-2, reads SQTIHQWPATLVQPVGSPLSLECTVEGTSNPNLYWYRQAAGRGLQLLFYSVGIGQISSEVPQNLSASRPQDRQFILSSKKLLLSDSGFYLCACPKAGDANYGYTFGSGTRLTVV.

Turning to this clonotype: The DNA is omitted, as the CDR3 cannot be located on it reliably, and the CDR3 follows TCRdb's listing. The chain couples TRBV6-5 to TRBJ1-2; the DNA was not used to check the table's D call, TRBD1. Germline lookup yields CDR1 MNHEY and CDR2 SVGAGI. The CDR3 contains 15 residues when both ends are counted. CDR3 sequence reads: CASSSSTTPVDGYTF.

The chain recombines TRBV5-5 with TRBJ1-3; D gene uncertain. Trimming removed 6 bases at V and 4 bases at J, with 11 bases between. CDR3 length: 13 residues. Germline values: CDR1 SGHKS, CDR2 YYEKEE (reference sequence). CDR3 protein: CASTWTPGNTIYF. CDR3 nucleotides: TGTGCCAGCACATGGACTCCCGGAAACACCATATATTTT.

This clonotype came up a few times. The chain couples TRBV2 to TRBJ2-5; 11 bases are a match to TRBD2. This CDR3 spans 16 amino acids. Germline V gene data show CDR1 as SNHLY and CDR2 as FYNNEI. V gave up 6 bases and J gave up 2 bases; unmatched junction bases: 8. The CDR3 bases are TGTGCCAGCAGGGGAAGGTCTAGCGGGGGGCAAGAGACCCAGTACTTC. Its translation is CASRGRSSGGQETQYF.

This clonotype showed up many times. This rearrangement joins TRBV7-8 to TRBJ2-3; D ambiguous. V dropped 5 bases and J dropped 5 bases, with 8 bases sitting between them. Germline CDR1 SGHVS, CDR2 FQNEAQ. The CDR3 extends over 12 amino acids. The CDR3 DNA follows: TGTGCCAGCAGCCTCTCTAGAGATACGCAGTATTTT. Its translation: CASSLSRDTQYF.

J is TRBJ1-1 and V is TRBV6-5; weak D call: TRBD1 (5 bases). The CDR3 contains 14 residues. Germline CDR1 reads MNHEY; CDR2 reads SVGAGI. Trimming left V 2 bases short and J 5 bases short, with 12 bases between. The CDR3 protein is CASSYEGTRTEAFF. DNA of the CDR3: TGTGCCAGCAGTTACGAGGGGACGAGAACTGAAGCTTTCTTT.